This TCR beta chain comes out of a study of blood T cell repertoires in COVID-19. Study summary: COVID-19 samples collected from the United States, Italy and Spain covered acute and convalescent phases. Sample material is recorded as cDNA or gDNA derived from T cells, B-cell-depleted T cells, or PBMCs.

Authors' data handling: The authors estimated nucleated cell counts from reference gene primer amplification. Repertoires were generated with immunoSEQ multiplex PCR, while TCRdb's copy carries only in-frame clones and drops some. The V and J calls and the clone size are those of that table, but D and trimming were determined from the DNA. Of approximately 68,000 clones in the sample, approximately 80% were seen once. The V gene's germline CDR1 is MNHEY and CDR2 SMNVEV (reference sequence). This CDR3 has 15 residues. Trimming stripped 5 bases from V and 0 bases from J, with 11 bases between. The chain combines TRBV27 with TRBJ2-1; D may be TRBD2 (5 bases). The source material was peripheral blood. The source of this sequence is a woman aged 45-59 years with acute or convalescent COVID-19. The CDR3: CASSRDYFSYNEQFF. The CDR3 region has the DNA TGTGCCAGCAGTAGAGACTACTTCTCCTACAATGAGCAGTTCTTC.